The rows below give T cell receptor beta chains drawn from one sample of a study of shared clonotypes between healthy human individuals. Assay used: immunoSEQ multiplex PCR; TCRdb lists only in-frame clones, some missing. The sample consists of about 380,000 clones, about 96% of them appearing once. Sample: memory CD8+ T cells sorted from blood. The origin of the receptors is a man younger than 45 in good health. CDR3s include the opening cysteine and the closing phenylalanine or tryptophan. A D gene is named only where the DNA matches it firmly. Only some rows state a clone size, as once, few, many or a class for expanded clones.

cdr3_nt: TGTGCCAGCAGCCATGCCCGTGCCTCGACTAGCGGGAGTGGTGAGACCCAGTACTTC
cdr3_aa: CASSHARASTSGSGETQYF
d_call: TRBD2
clone_size: NA
j_call: TRBJ2-5
v_call: TRBV4-2

cdr3_nt: TGTGCCAGCAGCTTGGAGACAACTGTTTCTGGCTACACCTTC
cdr3_aa: CASSLETTVSGYTF
d_call: NA
clone_size: NA
j_call: TRBJ1-2
v_call: TRBV5-5

cdr3_nt: TGTGCCTGGAGGGACAGGGGTGGTGATGGCTACACCTTC
cdr3_aa: CAWRDRGGDGYTF
d_call: TRBD1
clone_size: NA
j_call: TRBJ1-2
v_call: TRBV30

cdr3_nt: TGTGCCAGCACCGCCGGTCAGGGGAGTCACTTC
cdr3_aa: CASTAGQGSHF
d_call: NA
clone_size: NA
j_call: TRBJ2-7
v_call: TRBV28

cdr3_nt: TGCGCCAGCAGCTCGGGACTAGCGGTCCAAGAGACCCAGTACTTC
cdr3_aa: CASSSGLAVQETQYF
d_call: TRBD2
clone_size: NA
j_call: TRBJ2-5
v_call: TRBV5-1

cdr3_nt: TGTGCCAGCAGTCAATACGCCGGGACTAGCGGGAGGGCCAAGTTAGGGACAGATACGCAGTATTTT
cdr3_aa: CASSQYAGTSGRAKLGTDTQYF
d_call: TRBD2
clone_size: once
j_call: TRBJ2-3
v_call: TRBV27

cdr3_nt: TGTGCCAGCAGCCAGACCGGGGCGCCCCAGCATTTT
cdr3_aa: CASSQTGAPQHF
d_call: NA
clone_size: NA
j_call: TRBJ1-5
v_call: TRBV6-6

cdr3_nt: TGTGCCAGCAGCCAAGGGGGGCACCAGGAGGGGGCCTACGAGCAGTATTTC
cdr3_aa: CASSQGGHQEGAYEQYF
d_call: NA
clone_size: NA
j_call: TRBJ2-7
v_call: TRBV14

cdr3_nt: TGTGCCATCAGTGAGACAGGGGAGTACTATGGCTACACCTTC
cdr3_aa: CAISETGEYYGYTF
d_call: TRBD1
clone_size: NA
j_call: TRBJ1-2
v_call: TRBV10-3

cdr3_nt: TGTGCCTGGAGTGTCTCCAGTGCCTACGAGCAGTACTTC
cdr3_aa: CAWSVSSAYEQYF
d_call: NA
clone_size: NA
j_call: TRBJ2-7
v_call: TRBV30

cdr3_nt: TGTGCCAGCAGCCTAAAGGGACAGGGCGGGGGAAAACTGTTTTTT
cdr3_aa: CASSLKGQGGGKLFF
d_call: TRBD1
clone_size: NA
j_call: TRBJ1-4
v_call: TRBV27

cdr3_nt: TGTGCCAGCAGTCACGGGGGGGGCTCTAACTATGGCTACACCTTC
cdr3_aa: CASSHGGGSNYGYTF
d_call: NA
clone_size: NA
j_call: TRBJ1-2
v_call: TRBV7-2

cdr3_nt: TGTGCCACCGGGGACAGGGGGTGGGAAAAACTGTTTTTT
cdr3_aa: CATGDRGWEKLFF
d_call: TRBD1
clone_size: NA
j_call: TRBJ1-4
v_call: TRBV6-1

cdr3_nt: TGTGCCAGCAGTTTGCCGGGATGGGAAAAACTGTTTTTT
cdr3_aa: CASSLPGWEKLFF
d_call: NA
clone_size: NA
j_call: TRBJ1-4
v_call: TRBV28

cdr3_nt: TGTGCCAGCAGCCAAGATTGGAGCGGGACTGGCACAGATACGCAGTATTTT
cdr3_aa: CASSQDWSGTGTDTQYF
d_call: TRBD2
clone_size: NA
j_call: TRBJ2-3
v_call: TRBV4-2

cdr3_nt: TGTGCCAGCTCACCACAAGATACGCAGTATTTT
cdr3_aa: CASSPQDTQYF
d_call: NA
clone_size: few
j_call: TRBJ2-3
v_call: TRBV18

cdr3_nt: TGTGCCAGCTCACCCGGACTAGCGGGAGTAGTTGGCTCCTACAATGAGCAGCTCTTC
cdr3_aa: CASSPGLAGVVGSYNEQLF
d_call: TRBD2
clone_size: NA
j_call: TRBJ2-1
v_call: TRBV18

cdr3_nt: TGTGCCAGCAGCCTCCTCTGGGGGGGGCCGTGGGAGCAGTTCTTC
cdr3_aa: CASSLLWGGPWEQFF
d_call: NA
clone_size: NA
j_call: TRBJ2-1
v_call: TRBV7-3

cdr3_nt: TGCGCCAGCAGCTCACTACTAGCGGCCGGGGAGCTGTTTTTT
cdr3_aa: CASSSLLAAGELFF
d_call: TRBD2
clone_size: NA
j_call: TRBJ2-2
v_call: TRBV5-1

cdr3_nt: TGTGCCAGCAGCGCCACTCACAGGGCCGACAACTATGGCTACACCTTC
cdr3_aa: CASSATHRADNYGYTF
d_call: NA
clone_size: NA
j_call: TRBJ1-2
v_call: TRBV7-9

cdr3_nt: TGCGCCAGCACCCAGGGCGGGGTAAGCTGGGGAGAGCAGTACTTC
cdr3_aa: CASTQGGVSWGEQYF
d_call: NA
clone_size: NA
j_call: TRBJ2-7
v_call: TRBV23-1

cdr3_nt: TGTGCCAGCAGTGGCAGGGTGGGGGATCAGCCCCAGCATTTT
cdr3_aa: CASSGRVGDQPQHF
d_call: NA
clone_size: NA
j_call: TRBJ1-5
v_call: TRBV6-1

cdr3_nt: TGTGCCAGCAGTTACACGCCACACACAGATACGCAGTATTTT
cdr3_aa: CASSYTPHTDTQYF
d_call: NA
clone_size: NA
j_call: TRBJ2-3
v_call: TRBV6-5

cdr3_nt: TGTGCCAGCTCACCGAGCTCCTACAATGAGCAGTTCTTC
cdr3_aa: CASSPSSYNEQFF
d_call: NA
clone_size: NA
j_call: TRBJ2-1
v_call: TRBV18

cdr3_nt: TGTGCCAGCAGCTCCAGGGTGCGGGGTGCCCCATCTAACTATGGCTACACCTTC
cdr3_aa: CASSSRVRGAPSNYGYTF
d_call: NA
clone_size: NA
j_call: TRBJ1-2
v_call: TRBV27

cdr3_nt: TGTGCCAGCTCCCCTTCAGGGCTACTCGTTCAGCCCCAGCATTTT
cdr3_aa: CASSPSGLLVQPQHF
d_call: NA
clone_size: NA
j_call: TRBJ1-5
v_call: TRBV27

cdr3_nt: TGTGCCAGCAGTTCCCCGACAGGGGGCGTTTATGGCTACACCTTC
cdr3_aa: CASSSPTGGVYGYTF
d_call: TRBD1
clone_size: NA
j_call: TRBJ1-2
v_call: TRBV27

cdr3_nt: TGTGCCAGTAGGTATGGAGATACGCAGTATTTT
cdr3_aa: CASRYGDTQYF
d_call: NA
clone_size: NA
j_call: TRBJ2-3
v_call: TRBV2

cdr3_nt: TGCGCCAGCAGCTGGACTAGCGGAGACACCGGGGAGCTGTTTTTT
cdr3_aa: CASSWTSGDTGELFF
d_call: TRBD2
clone_size: NA
j_call: TRBJ2-2
v_call: TRBV5-1

cdr3_nt: TGTGCCAGCAGCTTGAGGGGCGCCCCAGATACGCAGTATTTT
cdr3_aa: CASSLRGAPDTQYF
d_call: NA
clone_size: NA
j_call: TRBJ2-3
v_call: TRBV7-2

cdr3_nt: TGTGCCAGCAGCCCCTATGTGCGGGACAGGGATGTAAACAATGAGCAGTTCTTC
cdr3_aa: CASSPYVRDRDVNNEQFF
d_call: TRBD1
clone_size: NA
j_call: TRBJ2-1
v_call: TRBV11-2

cdr3_nt: TGTGCCAGCAAGCGGGGACTCAGGCCCTACGAGCAGTACTTC
cdr3_aa: CASKRGLRPYEQYF
d_call: TRBD2
clone_size: NA
j_call: TRBJ2-7
v_call: TRBV6-5

cdr3_nt: TGTGCCAGCAGCTTCCCCGACACCGGGGAGCTGTTTTTT
cdr3_aa: CASSFPDTGELFF
d_call: NA
clone_size: NA
j_call: TRBJ2-2
v_call: TRBV7-8

cdr3_nt: TGTGCCAGCAGCTTAGACTATTTAGGGAGCGGGCGTCAAGAGACCCAGTACTTC
cdr3_aa: CASSLDYLGSGRQETQYF
d_call: NA
clone_size: NA
j_call: TRBJ2-5
v_call: TRBV11-2

cdr3_nt: TGTGCCAGCAGTTCTGGGGGGGGCGGGATGGGCAATGAGCAGTTCTTC
cdr3_aa: CASSSGGGGMGNEQFF
d_call: NA
clone_size: NA
j_call: TRBJ2-1
v_call: TRBV6-5

cdr3_nt: TGTGCCAGCAGTGACAGGACGAACACTGAAGCTTTCTTT
cdr3_aa: CASSDRTNTEAFF
d_call: NA
clone_size: NA
j_call: TRBJ1-1
v_call: TRBV2

cdr3_nt: TGTGCCAGCAGCTTAGGGATCCAGCGGACCGGGGAGCTGTTTTTT
cdr3_aa: CASSLGIQRTGELFF
d_call: NA
clone_size: NA
j_call: TRBJ2-2
v_call: TRBV7-9

cdr3_nt: TGTGCCAGCAGTTTCTTGGACAGCACAGATACGCAGTATTTT
cdr3_aa: CASSFLDSTDTQYF
d_call: NA
clone_size: NA
j_call: TRBJ2-3
v_call: TRBV28

cdr3_nt: TGTGCCAGCAGCCCCAGTCGGACAGGGGCTAACTATGGCTACACCTTC
cdr3_aa: CASSPSRTGANYGYTF
d_call: TRBD1
clone_size: NA
j_call: TRBJ1-2
v_call: TRBV7-8

cdr3_nt: TGTGCCAGCAGAGACCCCGGGACCCAAACGGGGGAGCAGTACTTC
cdr3_aa: CASRDPGTQTGEQYF
d_call: NA
clone_size: NA
j_call: TRBJ2-7
v_call: TRBV6-1